The next 19 T cell receptor beta chains were all read from a single sample in a study of cytomegalovirus exposure and HLA in healthy donors. PCR was performed using 60 Vbeta and 13 Jbeta primers. Measured with immunoSEQ multiplex PCR; TCRdb has only the in-frame clones, and not every one. The data contain 150,000 to 200,000 clones, roughly 80% of them seen just once; the ten biggest clones take up more than 4%. The sample taken for sequencing was PBMCs. These receptors came from a man between 18 and 29 years old in good health and CMV-seronegative.

This chain joins TRBV27 and TRBJ2-7, with D possibly being TRBD1 (6 bases). The CDR3 totals 13 residues. Germline V CDR1 and CDR2: MNHEY, SMNVEV (reference sequence). V was trimmed by 5 bases and J by 0 bases, leaving 8 bases between them. CDR3 coding DNA: TGTGCCAGCAGTAGGACAGCCTCCTACGAGCAGTACTTC. This translates into CASSRTASYEQYF.

This clone was observed a few times. The chain employs TRBV19 and TRBJ2-2; D ambiguous. V was trimmed by 5 bases and J by 6 bases, leaving 10 bases between them. The CDR3 spans 13 residues. CDR1 is LNHDA and CDR2 is SQIVND in the germline V gene (reference sequence). The CDR3, as DNA: TGTGCCAGTAGTCTGAGTCTATCCGGGGAGCTGTTTTTT. Its protein is CASSLSLSGELFF.

V gene TRBV5-1 combines with J gene TRBJ2-5; D remains ambiguous. Germline lookup yields CDR1 SGHRS and CDR2 YFSETQ. V was cut by 1 base and J by 5 bases, with 15 bases left in between. The CDR3 sequence is 15 residues long. The CDR3, as DNA: TGCGCCAGCAGCTTGTTCCCCCAGACTGCGGAGACCCAGTACTTC. Encoded protein: CASSLFPQTAETQYF.

This sequence joins TRBV5-1 and TRBJ1-1; D remains unclear. The V gene's germline CDR1 is SGHRS and CDR2 YFSETQ. The germline V and J ends were trimmed by 4 bases and 1 base, with 17 bases remaining between them. The CDR3 spans 16 residues. The CDR3 reads CASSPLSGGRNTEAFF. The CDR3 DNA reads TGCGCCAGCAGCCCCCTCAGTGGCGGAAGGAACACTGAAGCTTTCTTT.

The V call is TRBV6-5, the J call TRBJ1-2; D perhaps matches TRBD1 (5 bases). The germline CDR1 and CDR2 sequences are MNHEY and SVGAGI. This CDR3 spans 13 amino acids. V lost 7 bases and J 4 bases, leaving 13 bases between the germline ends. This CDR3 reads CASTLTVGYGYTF. CDR3 nucleotides: TGTGCCAGCACGCTGACAGTCGGCTATGGCTACACCTTC.

The rearrangement uses TRBV28 and TRBJ1-1; D not resolved. The ends were cut back, 8 bases at V and 5 bases at J, with 18 bases in the middle. There are 14 residues in the CDR3. Germline CDR1 and CDR2: MDHEN and SYDVKM. The CDR3 here is CASGLGVDVTEAFF. The DNA for the CDR3 is TGTGCCAGCGGACTCGGGGTGGATGTGACTGAAGCTTTCTTT.

The CDR3, as DNA: TGTGCCAGCAGTGCCACCGGGGGGGGCGGATCACCCCTCCACTTT. Its translation: CASSATGGGGSPLHF. The chain recombines TRBV6-4 with TRBJ1-6, with D tentatively TRBD1 (6 bases). The germline V and J ends were trimmed by 4 bases and 10 bases, with 17 bases remaining between them. This CDR3 has 15 residues. Germline V gene data show CDR1 as MRHNA and CDR2 as SNTAGT.

The chain couples TRBV7-9 to TRBJ1-4; D is possibly TRBD1 (5 bases). V gave up 5 bases and J gave up 8 bases, with 18 bases separating them. Per germline, CDR1 SEHNR and CDR2 FQNEAQ (reference sequence). CDR3 size: 15 residues. CDR3 sequence: CASSPGTGRFEKLFF. CDR3 in DNA: TGTGCCAGCAGCCCCGGGACTGGTCGGTTCGAAAAACTGTTTTTT.

This sequence joins TRBV7-2 and TRBJ1-2; tentatively, D is TRBD1 (5 bases). The CDR3 runs to 15 residues. CDR1 and CDR2 from the germline V gene are SGHTA and FQGNSA. V gave up 0 bases and J gave up 2 bases, with 10 bases separating them. CDR3 in amino acids: CASSLAVTANYGYTF. CDR3 DNA: TGTGCCAGCAGCTTAGCGGTGACAGCCAACTATGGCTACACCTTC. Based on the CDR3 plus reference TRBV7-2 and TRBJ1-2, the full variable domain is GAGVSQSPSNKVTEKGKDVELRCDPISGHTALYWYRQSLGQGLEFLIYFQGNSAPDKSGLPSDRFSAERTGGSVSTLTIQRTQQEDSAVYLCASSLAVTANYGYTFGSGTRLTVV.

The chain combines TRBV28 with TRBJ1-5; 9 bases fit TRBD1. The CDR3 length is 17 residues. From germline, CDR1 is MDHEN and CDR2 SYDVKM. J lost 0 bases, V lost 6 bases, and 9 bases had no gene match. The CDR3 coding sequence is TGTGCCAGCAGCAACGCGGGACAGGGTTATAGCAATCAGCCCCAGCATTTT. This translates into CASSNAGQGYSNQPQHF. Based on the CDR3 plus reference TRBV28 and TRBJ1-5, the full variable domain is DVKVTQSSRYLVKRTGEKVFLECVQDMDHENMFWYRQDPGLGLRLIYFSYDVKMKEKGDIPEGYSVSREKKERFSLILESASTNQTSMYLCASSNAGQGYSNQPQHFGDGTRLSIL.

This clone was counted once. The V call is TRBV7-8, the J call TRBJ2-1; TRBD2 matches 8 bases. V was clipped by 0 bases and J by 4 bases; unmatched bases: 8. This CDR3 is built from 17 residues. Germline assignment: CDR1 SGHVS and CDR2 FQNEAQ. The CDR3 here is CASSLARVAGMYNEQFF. CDR3 nucleotides: TGTGCCAGCAGCTTAGCGCGGGTAGCGGGGATGTACAATGAGCAGTTCTTC.

The chain carries TRBV2 and TRBJ2-1, with 7 bases aligning to TRBD1. Germline V gene sequence: CDR1 SNHLY, CDR2 FYNNEI. The ends lost 4 bases at V and 2 bases at J; junction bases unmatched: 17. This CDR3 has 19 amino acids. The CDR3 bases are TGTGCCAGCAGTGGCAACAGGGGCGACGGGCGGAGACCCTACAATGAGCAGTTCTTC. Protein: CASSGNRGDGRRPYNEQFF.

This chain joins TRBV28 and TRBJ1-2; TRBD1 matches at 8 bases. The CDR3 runs to 14 residues. The V segment lost 6 bases and the J segment 4 bases; nucleotides outside the gene matches: 7. Germline V lookup: CDR1 MDHEN, CDR2 SYDVKM. CDR3 residues: CASSPGGASYGYTF. Here the CDR3 DNA reads TGTGCCAGCAGCCCAGGGGGCGCTTCCTATGGCTACACCTTC.

The chain links TRBV7-9 to TRBJ1-1, with a weak D call TRBD1 (5 bases). The CDR3 runs to 15 residues. The V and J ends lost 6 bases and 0 bases respectively, with 14 bases between them. Germline CDR1 SEHNR, CDR2 FQNEAQ (reference sequence). CDR3 residues: CASRKEGVMNTEAFF. The DNA for the CDR3 is TGTGCCAGCAGAAAAGAAGGGGTAATGAACACTGAAGCTTTCTTT.

This chain connects TRBV18 to TRBJ2-7; 8 bases agree with TRBD1. Germline CDR1 and CDR2: KGHSH and LQKENI. V was pared by 5 bases and J by 3 bases, with 9 bases of the junction left unmatched. This CDR3 region has 15 residues. The CDR3 DNA sequence: TGTGCCAGCTCAGTAATGCCGGGACAGGACTACGAGCAGTACTTC. Residues: CASSVMPGQDYEQYF.

The chain joins TRBV5-1 to TRBJ1-4; 7 bases map to TRBD1. The CDR3 is made up of 14 amino acids. V shed 3 bases and J 4 bases; nucleotides not matched to a gene: 3. Germline V gene sequence: CDR1 SGHRS, CDR2 YFSETQ. CDR3 bases: TGCGCCAGCAGCTGGGACAGCTATAATGAAAAACTGTTTTTT. This gives the protein CASSWDSYNEKLFF.

There are a few counts of this clone. The same CDR3 also results from other DNA sequences found in this sample. The CDR3 protein is CASSLRQGNSPLHF. CDR3 bases: TGTGCCAGCAGCTTGAGACAGGGGAATTCACCCCTCCACTTT. The gene calls are TRBV5-6 and TRBJ1-6; 8 nucleotides line up with TRBD1. There are 14 residues in the CDR3. The V gene end was trimmed by 1 base and the J gene end by 7 bases; junction bases not matched to a gene: 1. CDR1 is SGHDT, CDR2 YYEEEE, per germline.

The rearrangement uses TRBV6-5 and TRBJ2-3; perhaps TRBD2 as D (5 bases). The germline V gene has CDR1 MNHEY and CDR2 SVGAGI. With 7 bases removed from V and 0 bases from J, the gap between germline ends came to 14 bases. The CDR3 sequence is 15 residues long. CDR3 sequence: CASNLGVSSTDTQYF. The DNA for the CDR3 is TGTGCCAGCAACCTCGGGGTGTCCAGCACAGATACGCAGTATTTT.

The V call is TRBV7-3, the J call TRBJ2-1; 8 positions agree with TRBD1. J lost 6 bases, V lost 4 bases, and 11 bases had no gene match. The CDR3 spans 16 residues. Germline V gene sequence: CDR1 SGHTA, CDR2 FQGTGA. This chain's CDR3 is CASSWYRGFIINEQFF. CDR3 nucleotides: TGTGCCAGCAGCTGGTACAGGGGGTTTATCATCAATGAGCAGTTCTTC.